This T cell receptor (beta chain) appears in the sequencing data of a study of patients and donors after allogeneic stem cell transplantation. This CDR3 region has 15 residues. Trimming at V came to 7 bases and at J to 7 bases, leaving 12 bases not matched to a gene. The germline CDR1 and CDR2 sequences are SEHNR and FQNEAQ (reference sequence). TCRdb fed the RT-PCR reads into MiXCR, producing one record per CDR3 protein. Of 400,000 to 500,000 distinct CDR3 sequences listed, roughly 17% are singletons. Input material: blood, either unsorted or a sorted T cell fraction (not recorded which). This receptor was identified in a human donor who was either an allogeneic HSCT recipient or a stem cell or donor lymphocyte infusion donor (not recorded which). It is not recorded whose cells these are; they may come from a transplant donor. The J gene is TRBJ2-1, the V gene TRBV7-9; 8 nucleotides agree with TRBD2. The CDR3: CASTLVTPGGNEQFF. The CDR3 DNA reads as TGTGCCAGCACCCTCGTTACCCCGGGGGGGAATGAGCAGTTCTTC.